This T cell receptor beta chain emerged from a study of human T cells and chemical hapten exposure. This clonotype was seen more than once but under ten times. Researchers extracted total RNA from unfractionated whole blood. In the library, unique molecular identifiers were attached to individual cDNA molecules. MiXCR was run by TCRdb on the 5' RACE reads, yielding one entry per CDR3 protein. This sample yields 130,000 or so distinct CDR3 sequences, of which 4.1% are seen a single time; about 1.3% belongs to the top ten. The CDR3 runs 18 residues. Deletions cut 4 bases from V and 3 bases from J, with 24 bases between. From germline, CDR1 is LNHNV and CDR2 YYDKDF (reference sequence).

This sequence originates from a female donor in good health. The chain links TRBV15 to TRBJ1-2; D gene ambiguous. The CDR3 DNA reads as TGTGCCACCAGCACTGTTTCGGGGATGTGGTCTCTAGACTATGGCTACACCTTC. This codes for CATSTVSGMWSLDYGYTF.